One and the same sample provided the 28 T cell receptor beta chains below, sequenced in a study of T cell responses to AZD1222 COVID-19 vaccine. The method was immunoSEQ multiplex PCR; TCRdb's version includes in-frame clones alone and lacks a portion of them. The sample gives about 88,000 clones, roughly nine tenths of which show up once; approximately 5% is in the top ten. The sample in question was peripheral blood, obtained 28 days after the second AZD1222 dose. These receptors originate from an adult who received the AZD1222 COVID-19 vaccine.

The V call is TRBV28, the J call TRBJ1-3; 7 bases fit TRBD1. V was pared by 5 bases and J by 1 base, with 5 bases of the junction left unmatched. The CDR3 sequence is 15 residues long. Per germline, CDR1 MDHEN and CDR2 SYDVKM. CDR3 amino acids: CASSITGASGNTIYF. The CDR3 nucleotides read TGTGCCAGCAGTATTACAGGGGCATCTGGAAACACCATATATTTT.

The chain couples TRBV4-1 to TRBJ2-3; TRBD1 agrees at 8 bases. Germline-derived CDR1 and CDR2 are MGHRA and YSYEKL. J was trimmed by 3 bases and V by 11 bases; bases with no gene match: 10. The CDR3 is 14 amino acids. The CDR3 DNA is TGCGCCGGTTCTTCAGGGGGCGCAACAGATACGCAGTATTTT. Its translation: CAGSSGGATDTQYF.

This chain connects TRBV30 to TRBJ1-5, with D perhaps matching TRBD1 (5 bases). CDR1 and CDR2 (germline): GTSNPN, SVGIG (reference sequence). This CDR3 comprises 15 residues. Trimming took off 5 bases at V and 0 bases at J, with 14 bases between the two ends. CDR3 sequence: CAWARTGYSNQPQHF. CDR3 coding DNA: TGTGCCTGGGCGCGAACAGGTTATAGCAATCAGCCCCAGCATTTT.

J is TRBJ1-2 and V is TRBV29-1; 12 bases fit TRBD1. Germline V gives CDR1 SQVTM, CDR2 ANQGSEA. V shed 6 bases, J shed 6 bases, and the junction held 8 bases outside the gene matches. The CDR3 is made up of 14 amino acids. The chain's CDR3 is CSVHLGTGGDGYTF. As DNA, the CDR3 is TGCAGCGTCCATCTTGGGACAGGGGGCGATGGCTACACCTTC.

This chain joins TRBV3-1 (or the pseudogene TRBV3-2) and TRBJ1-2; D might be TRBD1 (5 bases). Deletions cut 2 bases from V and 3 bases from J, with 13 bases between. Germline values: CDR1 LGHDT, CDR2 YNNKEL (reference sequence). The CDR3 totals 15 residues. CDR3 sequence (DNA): TGTGCCAGCAGCCAATGGGGCACAGAGGACTATGGCTACACCTTC. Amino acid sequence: CASSQWGTEDYGYTF.

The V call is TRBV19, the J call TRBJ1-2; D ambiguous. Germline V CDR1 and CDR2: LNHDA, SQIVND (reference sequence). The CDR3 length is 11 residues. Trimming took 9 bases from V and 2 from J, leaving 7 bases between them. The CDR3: CASQLNYGYTF. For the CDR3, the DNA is TGTGCCAGCCAGCTCAACTATGGCTACACCTTC.

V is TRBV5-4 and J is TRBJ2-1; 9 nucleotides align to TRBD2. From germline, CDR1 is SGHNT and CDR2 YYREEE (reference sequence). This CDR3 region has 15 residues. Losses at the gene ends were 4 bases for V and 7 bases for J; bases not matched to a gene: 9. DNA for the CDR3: TGTGCCAGCAGCCTGTGGGCGGGGGGGCTTAATGAGCAGTTCTTC. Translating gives CASSLWAGGLNEQFF.

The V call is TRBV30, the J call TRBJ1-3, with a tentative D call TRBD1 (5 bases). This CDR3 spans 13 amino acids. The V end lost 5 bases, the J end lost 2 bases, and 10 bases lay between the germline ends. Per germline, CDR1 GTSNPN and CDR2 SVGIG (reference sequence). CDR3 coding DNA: TGTGCCTGGTCTTTACAGGCTGGAAACACCATATATTTT. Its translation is CAWSLQAGNTIYF. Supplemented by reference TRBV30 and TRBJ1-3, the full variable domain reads SQTIHQWPATLVQPVGSPLSLECTVEGTSNPNLYWYRQAAGRGLQLLFYSVGIGQISSEVPQNLSASRPQDRQFILSSKKLLLSDSGFYLCAWSLQAGNTIYFGEGSWLTVV.

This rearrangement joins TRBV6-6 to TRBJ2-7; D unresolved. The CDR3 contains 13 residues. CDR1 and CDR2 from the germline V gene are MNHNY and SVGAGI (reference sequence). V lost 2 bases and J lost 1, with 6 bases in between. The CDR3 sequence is CASSYGTSYEQYF. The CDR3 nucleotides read TGTGCCAGCAGTTACGGAACATCCTACGAGCAGTACTTC.

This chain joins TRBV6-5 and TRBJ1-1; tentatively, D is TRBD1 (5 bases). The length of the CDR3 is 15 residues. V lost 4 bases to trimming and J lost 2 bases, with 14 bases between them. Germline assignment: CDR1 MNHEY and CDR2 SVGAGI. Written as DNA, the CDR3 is TGTGCCAGCAGTTGGTCGGGTGGGGGAAACACTGAAGCTTTCTTT. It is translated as CASSWSGGGNTEAFF.

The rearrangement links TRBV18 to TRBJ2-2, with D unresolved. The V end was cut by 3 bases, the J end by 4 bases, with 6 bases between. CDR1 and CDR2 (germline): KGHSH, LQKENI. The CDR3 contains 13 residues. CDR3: CASSPTPTGELFF. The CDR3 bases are TGTGCCAGCTCACCGACCCCCACCGGGGAGCTGTTTTTT.

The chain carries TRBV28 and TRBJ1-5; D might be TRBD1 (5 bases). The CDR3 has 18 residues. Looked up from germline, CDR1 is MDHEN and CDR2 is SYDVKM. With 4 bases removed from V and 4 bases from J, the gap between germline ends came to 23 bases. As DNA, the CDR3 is TGTGCCAGCAGTTCCCCCGCGTGGGGAGGGGTGACAAATCAGCCCCAGCATTTT. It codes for CASSSPAWGGVTNQPQHF.

The CDR3 region is CASSFYTRQPSYEQYF. The CDR3 DNA follows: TGTGCCAGCAGCTTTTATACCCGACAGCCTTCCTACGAGCAGTACTTC. V is TRBV5-6 and J is TRBJ2-7; tentatively, D is TRBD1 (5 bases). Deletions cut 2 bases from V and 1 base from J, with 16 bases between. This CDR3 has 16 residues. Per germline, CDR1 SGHDT and CDR2 YYEEEE. Looking up the rest from reference TRBV5-6 and TRBJ2-7 gives the full variable domain: DAGVTQSPTHLIKTRGQQVTLRCSPKSGHDTVSWYQQALGQGPQFIFQYYEEEERQRGNFPDRFSGHQFPNYSSELNVNALLLGDSALYLCASSFYTRQPSYEQYFGPGTRLTVT.

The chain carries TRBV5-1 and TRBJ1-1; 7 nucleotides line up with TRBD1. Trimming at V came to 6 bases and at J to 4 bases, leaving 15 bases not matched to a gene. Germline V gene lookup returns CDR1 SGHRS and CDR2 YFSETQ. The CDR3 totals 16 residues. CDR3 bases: TGCGCCAGCAATCCCTTGTCCCAGGGACAGAGCACTGAAGCTTTCTTT. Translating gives CASNPLSQGQSTEAFF.

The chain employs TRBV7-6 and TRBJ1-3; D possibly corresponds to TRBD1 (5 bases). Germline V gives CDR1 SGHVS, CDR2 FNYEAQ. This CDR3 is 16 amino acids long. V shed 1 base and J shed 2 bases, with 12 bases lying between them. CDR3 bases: TGTGCCAGCAGCTTAGGGAGCCGGGGGGCTGGAAACACCATATATTTT. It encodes CASSLGSRGAGNTIYF.

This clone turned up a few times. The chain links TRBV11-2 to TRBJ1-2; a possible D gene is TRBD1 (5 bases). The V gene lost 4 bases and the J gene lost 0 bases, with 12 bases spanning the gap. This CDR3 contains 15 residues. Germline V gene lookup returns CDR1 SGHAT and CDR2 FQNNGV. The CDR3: CASSSGTGANYGYTF. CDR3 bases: TGTGCCAGCAGCTCTGGGACGGGAGCTAACTATGGCTACACCTTC.

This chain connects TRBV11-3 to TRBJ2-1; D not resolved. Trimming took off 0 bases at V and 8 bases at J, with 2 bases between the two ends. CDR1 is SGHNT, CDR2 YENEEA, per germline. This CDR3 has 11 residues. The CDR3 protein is CASSLDHEQFF. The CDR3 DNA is TGTGCCAGCAGCTTAGACCATGAGCAGTTCTTC.

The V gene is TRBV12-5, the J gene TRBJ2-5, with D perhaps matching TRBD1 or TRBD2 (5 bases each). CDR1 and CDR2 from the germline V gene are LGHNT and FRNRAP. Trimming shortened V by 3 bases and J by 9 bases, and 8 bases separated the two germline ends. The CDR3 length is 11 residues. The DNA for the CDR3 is TGTGCTAGTGGTTTAGAGGGACCCCAGTACTTC. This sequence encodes CASGLEGPQYF.

The CDR3 coding sequence is TGTGCCAGCAGCTTAGGTGGCAGAGGAAGCGGGAAAGAAAAACTGTTTTTT. Translation gives CASSLGGRGSGKEKLFF. The chain employs TRBV11-3 and TRBJ1-4; D unresolved. The CDR3 loop spans 17 amino acids. The germline V gene has CDR1 SGHNT and CDR2 YENEEA. Trimming left V 1 base short and J 8 bases short, with 20 bases between.

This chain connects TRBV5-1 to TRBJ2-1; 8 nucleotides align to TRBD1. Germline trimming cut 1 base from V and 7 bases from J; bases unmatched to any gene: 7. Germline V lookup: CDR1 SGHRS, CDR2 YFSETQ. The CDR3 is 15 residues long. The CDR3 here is CASSLIQGAINEQFF. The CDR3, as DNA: TGCGCCAGCAGCTTGATTCAGGGGGCGATAAATGAGCAGTTCTTC.

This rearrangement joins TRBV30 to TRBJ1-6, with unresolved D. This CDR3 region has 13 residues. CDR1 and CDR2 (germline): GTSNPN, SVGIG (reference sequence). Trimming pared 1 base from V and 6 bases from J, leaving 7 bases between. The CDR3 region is CAWSAGFNSPLHF. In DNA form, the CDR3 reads TGTGCCTGGAGTGCCGGATTTAATTCACCCCTCCACTTT. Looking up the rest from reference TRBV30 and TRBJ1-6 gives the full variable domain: SQTIHQWPATLVQPVGSPLSLECTVEGTSNPNLYWYRQAAGRGLQLLFYSVGIGQISSEVPQNLSASRPQDRQFILSSKKLLLSDSGFYLCAWSAGFNSPLHFGNGTRLTVT.

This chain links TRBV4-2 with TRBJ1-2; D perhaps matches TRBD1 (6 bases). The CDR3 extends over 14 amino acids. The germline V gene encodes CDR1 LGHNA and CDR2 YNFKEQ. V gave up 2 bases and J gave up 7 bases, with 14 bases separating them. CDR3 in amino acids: CASSQTGPMAGYTF. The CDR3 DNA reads TGTGCCAGCAGCCAAACAGGGCCGATGGCTGGCTACACCTTC.

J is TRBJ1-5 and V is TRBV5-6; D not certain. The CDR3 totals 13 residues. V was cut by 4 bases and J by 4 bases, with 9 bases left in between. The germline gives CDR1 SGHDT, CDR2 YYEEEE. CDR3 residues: CASSKNRNQPQHF. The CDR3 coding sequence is TGTGCCAGCAGCAAGAACCGTAATCAGCCCCAGCATTTT.

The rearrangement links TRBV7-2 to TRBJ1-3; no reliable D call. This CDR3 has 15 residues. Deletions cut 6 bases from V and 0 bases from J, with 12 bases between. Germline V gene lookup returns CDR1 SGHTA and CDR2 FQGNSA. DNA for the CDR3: TGTGCCAGCAGTCCCCTTGGGTTCTCTGGAAACACCATATATTTT. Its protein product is CASSPLGFSGNTIYF. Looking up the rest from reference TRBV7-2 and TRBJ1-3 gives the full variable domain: GAGVSQSPSNKVTEKGKDVELRCDPISGHTALYWYRQSLGQGLEFLIYFQGNSAPDKSGLPSDRFSAERTGGSVSTLTIQRTQQEDSAVYLCASSPLGFSGNTIYFGEGSWLTVV.

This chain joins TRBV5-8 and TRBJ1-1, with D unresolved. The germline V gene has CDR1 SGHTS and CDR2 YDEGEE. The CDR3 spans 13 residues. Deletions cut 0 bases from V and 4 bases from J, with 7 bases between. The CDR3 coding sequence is TGTGCCAGCAGCTTGGGCCCCTCCACTGAAGCTTTCTTT. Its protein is CASSLGPSTEAFF.

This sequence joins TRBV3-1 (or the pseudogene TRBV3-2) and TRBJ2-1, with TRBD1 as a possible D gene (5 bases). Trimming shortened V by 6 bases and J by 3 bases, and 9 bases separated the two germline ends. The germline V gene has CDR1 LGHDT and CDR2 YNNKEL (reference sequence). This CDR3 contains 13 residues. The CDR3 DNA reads TGTGCCAGCAGGGGGCGAGGCTACAATGAGCAGTTCTTC. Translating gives CASRGRGYNEQFF.

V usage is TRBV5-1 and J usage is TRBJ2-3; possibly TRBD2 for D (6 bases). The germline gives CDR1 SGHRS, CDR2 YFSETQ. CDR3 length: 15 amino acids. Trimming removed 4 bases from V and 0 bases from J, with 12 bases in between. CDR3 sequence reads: CASSREWQSTDTQYF. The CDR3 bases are TGCGCCAGCAGCCGGGAGTGGCAGAGCACAGATACGCAGTATTTT.

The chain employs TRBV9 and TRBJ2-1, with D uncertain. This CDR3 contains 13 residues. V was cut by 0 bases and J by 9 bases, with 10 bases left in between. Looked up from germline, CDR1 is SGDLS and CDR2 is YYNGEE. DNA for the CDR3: TGTGCCAGCAGCGTAGGTTATCGTAGTGAGCAGTTCTTC. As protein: CASSVGYRSEQFF.